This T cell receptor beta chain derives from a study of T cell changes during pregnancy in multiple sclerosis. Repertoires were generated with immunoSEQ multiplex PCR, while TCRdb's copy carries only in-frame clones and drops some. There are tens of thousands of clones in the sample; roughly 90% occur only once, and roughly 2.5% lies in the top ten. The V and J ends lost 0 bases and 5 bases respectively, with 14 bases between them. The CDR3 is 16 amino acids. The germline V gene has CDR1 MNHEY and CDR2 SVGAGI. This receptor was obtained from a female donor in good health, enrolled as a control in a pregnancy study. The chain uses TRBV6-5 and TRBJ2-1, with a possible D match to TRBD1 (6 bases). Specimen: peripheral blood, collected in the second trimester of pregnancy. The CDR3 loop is CASSYSWGTRDNEQFF. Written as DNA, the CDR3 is TGTGCCAGCAGTTACTCGTGGGGGACAAGAGACAATGAGCAGTTCTTC.